The rows below give T cell receptor beta chains drawn from one sample of a study of blood T cells in healthy people across ages. TCRdb reprocessed the 5' RACE reads with MiXCR, giving one entry per CDR3 protein. Of 1.5 million to 2 million distinct CDR3 sequences detected, about 50% appear once; the ten largest clones hold around 2.1%. Source material: blood. The receptors stem from a woman aged 40 to 55 in good health. The CDR3 runs from the conserved cysteine through the conserved F or W. A D gene is named only where the DNA matches it firmly. Some rows mark clone size as missing; the rest say once, few, many or name a class of expanded clone.

TRBV6-2/TRBV6-3,14,-,TRBD2,TRBJ2-1,TGTGCCAGCGGAGCGGGGGGCCCCTACAATGAGCGGTTCTTC,CASGAGGPYNERFF
TRBV5-1,15,few,-,TRBJ2-7,TGCGCCAGCAGCTTGGTGGCAGGGCTCTATGACGAGCAGTACTTC,CASSLVAGLYDEQYF
TRBV9,13,few,-,TRBJ2-3,TGTGCCAGCAGCGTAGGGGGATCGGATACGCAGTATTTT,CASSVGGSDTQYF
TRBV2,14,many,TRBD1,TRBJ2-7,TGTGCCAGCAGTGACGACAGGGGCTCCTACGAGCAGTACTTC,CASSDDRGSYEQYF
TRBV6-1,15,-,TRBD2,TRBJ2-3,TGTGCCAGCAGTGAACTAGCGGAAGTATTAGATACGCAGTATTTT,CASSELAEVLDTQYF
TRBV6-5,15,once,-,TRBJ2-7,TGTGCCAGCAGTCCACCGGGACCGGTTATCACGAAACAGTACTTC,CASSPPGPVITKQYF
TRBV15,14,-,TRBD1,TRBJ2-1,TGTGCCACCAGCAATGGGACAGGGGCTAGGGAGCAGTTCTTC,CATSNGTGAREQFF
TRBV12-3/TRBV12-4,14,-,-,TRBJ2-1,TGTGCCAGCAGTTTCGTCAGTGGGGGGAATGAGCAGTTCTTC,CASSFVSGGNEQFF
TRBV20-1,15,-,-,TRBJ1-2,TGCAGTCATGCTAGGTGGGACAACTATAACTATGGCTACACCTTC,CSHARWDNYNYGYTF
TRBV12-3/TRBV12-4,14,-,-,TRBJ1-1,TGTGCCAGCAGTGAGGTGACGGTGAACACTGAAGCTTTCTTT,CASSEVTVNTEAFF
TRBV2,17,-,TRBD1,TRBJ2-5,TGTGCCAGCAGTGACAGGACAGGGCGGAACTTTGGACAGACCCAGTACTTC,CASSDRTGRNFGQTQYF
TRBV2,15,-,-,TRBJ2-3,TGTGCCAGCAGTGGGGACTGGACTAGCACAGATACGCAGTATTTT,CASSGDWTSTDTQYF
TRBV6-1,14,-,-,TRBJ2-6,TGTGCCAGCAGAGCAGCATCGGGGGCCAACGTCCTGACTTTC,CASRAASGANVLTF
TRBV20-1,15,few,TRBD2,TRBJ2-7,TGCAGTGCTAGATGGGCGGGGGGGACTCAGCACGAGCAGTACTTC,CSARWAGGTQHEQYF
TRBV12-3/TRBV12-4,14,-,-,TRBJ2-5,TGTGCCAGCAGCCCTTGGATTGAGGAAGAGACCCAGTACTTC,CASSPWIEEETQYF
TRBV12-1,14,-,-,TRBJ1-2,TGTGCCAGCAGCATCACAGGGGGCTGGTATGGCTACACCTTC,CASSITGGWYGYTF
TRBV7-2,15,few,TRBD1,TRBJ2-4,TGTGCCAGCAGTCAGGGGGGACAGGGTTTAAACATTCAGTACTTC,CASSQGGQGLNIQYF
TRBV14,24,-,TRBD1,TRBJ2-6,TGTGCCAGCAGCCAAGTCCACCTCCGAGGCTCCGGGACAGGGAAACCCCCTGGGGCCAACGTCCTGACTTTC,CASSQVHLRGSGTGKPPGANVLTF
TRBV29-1,13,-,-,TRBJ2-1,TGCAGCGTCTCCGGGACTGCCGGCAATGAGCAGTTCTTC,CSVSGTAGNEQFF
TRBV20-1,17,-,-,TRBJ1-6,TGCAGTGCTAGAGATTCGGCAGTAAGCTCCTATAATTCACCCCTCCACTTT,CSARDSAVSSYNSPLHF
TRBV15,16,-,TRBD1,TRBJ2-5,TGTGCCACCAGCAGAGATGGGACAGGGGGTTACGAGACCCAGTACTTC,CATSRDGTGGYETQYF
TRBV12-3/TRBV12-4,11,many,-,TRBJ1-2,TGTGCCAGCAGTTTAAACTATGGCTACACCTTC,CASSLNYGYTF
TRBV7-2,15,many,TRBD1,TRBJ2-5,TGTGCCAGCAGCCGTCCGAGGGACAGCCAAGAGACCCAGTACTTC,CASSRPRDSQETQYF
TRBV29-1,12,few,TRBD1,TRBJ2-1,TGCAGCGTTGGACAGGGTTCAAATGAGCAGTTCTTC,CSVGQGSNEQFF
TRBV27,16,-,TRBD2,TRBJ2-3,TGTGCCAGCAGTCACCCCCCTAGCGGGGGGGCTCGAACGCAGTATTTT,CASSHPPSGGARTQYF
TRBV5-1,18,-,-,TRBJ2-7,TGCGCCAGCAGCTTGGAGACGGCCTTAATCGGTTACTCCTACGAGCAGTACTTC,CASSLETALIGYSYEQYF
TRBV15,16,many,-,TRBJ1-6,TGTGCCACCAGCGGAGGGGGGAGCTCCTATAATTCACCCCTCCACTTT,CATSGGGSSYNSPLHF
TRBV5-1,16,few,-,TRBJ1-4,TGCGCCAGCAGCTTGGAGGTCAGGGGAACTAATGAAAAACTGTTTTTT,CASSLEVRGTNEKLFF
TRBV20-1,14,-,-,TRBJ1-4,TGCAGTGCTAGGGCCCCGTGGGGAAGTGAAAAACTGTTTTTT,CSARAPWGSEKLFF
TRBV4-2,18,many,-,TRBJ2-7,TGTGCCAGCAGCCAATTTGGCGATGGAGGGGGGATGACTTACGAGCAGTACTTC,CASSQFGDGGGMTYEQYF
TRBV15,15,-,-,TRBJ2-1,TGTGCCACCAGCAGAGTTTTACAGGGAAGTGCTGAGCAGTTCTTC,CATSRVLQGSAEQFF
TRBV20-1,16,few,-,TRBJ2-7,TGCAGTGCTTCTAGCCCCAGATTCGAGACAGATCGGGAGCAGTACTTC,CSASSPRFETDREQYF
TRBV3-1,15,few,-,TRBJ2-5,TGTGCCAGCAGCCAAGAGGGCAGGTCGGGAGAGACCCAGTACTTC,CASSQEGRSGETQYF
TRBV15,16,-,TRBD1,TRBJ2-1,TGTGCCACCAGCAGAGCCGGGACAGGGCTTTACAATGAGCAGTTCTTC,CATSRAGTGLYNEQFF
TRBV12-3/TRBV12-4,14,-,-,TRBJ1-1,TGTGCCAGCAGTTTCGGGTGGGGCAACACTGAAGCTTTCTTT,CASSFGWGNTEAFF
TRBV20-1,15,few,TRBD2,TRBJ2-5,TGCAGTTGGGCTAGCGGGGAGTCGGGCCAAGAGACCCAGTACTTC,CSWASGESGQETQYF
TRBV5-1,13,many,-,TRBJ2-7,TGTGCCAGCAGCTTAGCCAGTGACTACGAGCAGTACTTC,CASSLASDYEQYF
TRBV6-2/TRBV6-3,15,-,TRBD1,TRBJ2-3,TGTGCCAGCGGACCCGGGACAGGGTGGGCAGATACGCAGTATTTT,CASGPGTGWADTQYF